The present TCR beta chain was sequenced within a study of shared clonotypes between healthy human individuals. The study, taken as a whole, reports: Specimens sampled were limited to blood, with tissue repertoires likely differing. Lower generation probabilities were found for non-shared clonotypes than for those shared by all four donors. Since donors were few, the genetic and exposure-history diversity represented was limited.

TCRdb's table, derived via immunoSEQ multiplex PCR, lists solely in-frame clones and lacks some. The sample has 2 million to 2.5 million clones; more than 85% are singletons. The J segment lost 3 bases and the V segment lost 4 bases, leaving 9 bases of the junction unmatched. The CDR3 loop spans 15 amino acids. Germline V gives CDR1 MDHEN, CDR2 SYDVKM. Regarding this clone: As yet, its antigen is unknown.

V is TRBV28 and J is TRBJ2-7, with 7 bases identical to TRBD2. The clonotype was recovered from a man aged 18 to 35 in good health. Some clones in this sample may be carry-over from other donors' samples. Sequences were obtained from naive CD4+ T cells from PBMCs. The subset here: CD45RA+ positively selected. The CDR3 coding sequence is TGTGCCAGCAGTTCCCCTATGCGGGAGTACTACGAGCAGTACTTC. Amino acids: CASSSPMREYYEQYF. Full variable domain (missing parts from reference TRBV28 and TRBJ2-7): DVKVTQSSRYLVKRTGEKVFLECVQDMDHENMFWYRQDPGLGLRLIYFSYDVKMKEKGDIPEGYSVSREKKERFSLILESASTNQTSMYLCASSSPMREYYEQYFGPGTRLTVT.